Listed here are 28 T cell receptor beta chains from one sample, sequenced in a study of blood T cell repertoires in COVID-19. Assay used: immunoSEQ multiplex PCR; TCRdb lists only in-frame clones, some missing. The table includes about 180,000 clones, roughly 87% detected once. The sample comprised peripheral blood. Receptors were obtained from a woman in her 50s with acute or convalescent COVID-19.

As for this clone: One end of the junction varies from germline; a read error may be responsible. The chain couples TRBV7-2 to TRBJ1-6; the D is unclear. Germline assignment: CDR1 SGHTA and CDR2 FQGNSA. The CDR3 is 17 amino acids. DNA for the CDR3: TGTGCCAGCAGCAGAGGGAGCACGGACCCTTATAATTCACCCTTCCACTTT. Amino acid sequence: CASSRGSTDPYNSPFHF. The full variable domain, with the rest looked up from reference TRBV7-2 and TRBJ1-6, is GAGVSQSPSNKVTEKGKDVELRCDPISGHTALYWYRQSLGQGLEFLIYFQGNSAPDKSGLPSDRFSAERTGGSVSTLTIQRTQQEDSAVYLCASSRGSTDPYNSPFHFGNGTRLTVT.

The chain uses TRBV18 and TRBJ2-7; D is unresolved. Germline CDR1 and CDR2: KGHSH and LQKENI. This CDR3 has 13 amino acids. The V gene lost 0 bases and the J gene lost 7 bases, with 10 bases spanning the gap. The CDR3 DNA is TGTGCCAGCTCACCACCCATCGTGCGGGAGCAGTACTTC. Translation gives CASSPPIVREQYF.

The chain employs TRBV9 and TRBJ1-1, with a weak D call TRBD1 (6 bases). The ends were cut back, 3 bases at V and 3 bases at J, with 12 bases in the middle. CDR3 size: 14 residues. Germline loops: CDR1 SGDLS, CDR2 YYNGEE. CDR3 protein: CASSAVGQYTEAFF. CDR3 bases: TGTGCCAGCAGCGCAGTCGGACAGTACACTGAAGCTTTCTTT.

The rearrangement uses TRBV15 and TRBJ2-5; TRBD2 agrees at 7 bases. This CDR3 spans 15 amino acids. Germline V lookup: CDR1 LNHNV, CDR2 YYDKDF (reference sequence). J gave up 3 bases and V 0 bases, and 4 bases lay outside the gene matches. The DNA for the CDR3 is TGTGCCACCAGCAGAGATGGGCTAGCGGAAGAGACCCAGTACTTC. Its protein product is CATSRDGLAEETQYF.

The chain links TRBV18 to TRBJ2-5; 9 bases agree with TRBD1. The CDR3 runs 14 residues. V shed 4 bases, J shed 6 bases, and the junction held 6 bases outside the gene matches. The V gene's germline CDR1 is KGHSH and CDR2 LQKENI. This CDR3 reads CASSLDRGAKTQYF. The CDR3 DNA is TGTGCCAGCTCACTGGACAGGGGAGCGAAGACCCAGTACTTC.

Here the CDR3 reads CASSLQTDTQYF. The CDR3 nucleotides are TGTGCCAGCAGTTTACAGACAGATACGCAGTATTTT. This sequence joins TRBV12-3 or TRBV12-4 and TRBJ2-3; D call uncertain. The V gene lost 2 bases and the J gene lost 3 bases, with 3 bases spanning the gap. This CDR3 is 12 amino acids long.

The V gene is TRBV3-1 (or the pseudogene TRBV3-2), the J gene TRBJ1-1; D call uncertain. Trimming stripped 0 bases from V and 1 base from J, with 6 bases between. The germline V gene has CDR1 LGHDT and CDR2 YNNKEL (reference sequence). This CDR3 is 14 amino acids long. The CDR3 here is CASSQEAGNTEAFF. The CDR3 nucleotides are TGTGCCAGCAGCCAAGAAGCAGGGAACACTGAAGCTTTCTTT.

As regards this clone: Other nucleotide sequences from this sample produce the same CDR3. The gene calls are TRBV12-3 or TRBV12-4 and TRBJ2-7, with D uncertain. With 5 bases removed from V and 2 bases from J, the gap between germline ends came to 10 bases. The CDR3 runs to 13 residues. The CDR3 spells CASSLTAAYEQYF. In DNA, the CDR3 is TGTGCCAGCAGTCTAACGGCGGCCTACGAGCAGTACTTC.

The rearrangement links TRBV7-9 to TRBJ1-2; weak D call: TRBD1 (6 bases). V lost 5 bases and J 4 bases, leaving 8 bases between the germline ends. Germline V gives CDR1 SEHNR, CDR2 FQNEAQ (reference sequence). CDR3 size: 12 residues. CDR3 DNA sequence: TGTGCCAGCAGCAGGGACATCTATGGCTACACCTTC. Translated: CASSRDIYGYTF. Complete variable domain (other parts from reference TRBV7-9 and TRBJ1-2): DTGVSQNPRHKITKRGQNVTFRCDPISEHNRLYWYRQTLGQGPEFLTYFQNEAQLEKSRLLSDRFSAERPKGSFSTLEIQRTEQGDSAMYLCASSRDIYGYTFGSGTRLTVV.

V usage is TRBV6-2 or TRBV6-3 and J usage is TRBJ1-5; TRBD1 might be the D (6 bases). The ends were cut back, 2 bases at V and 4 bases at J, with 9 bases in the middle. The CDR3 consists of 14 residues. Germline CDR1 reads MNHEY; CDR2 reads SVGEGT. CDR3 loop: CASSYAGANQPQHF. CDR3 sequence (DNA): TGTGCCAGCAGTTACGCAGGGGCAAATCAGCCCCAGCATTTT.

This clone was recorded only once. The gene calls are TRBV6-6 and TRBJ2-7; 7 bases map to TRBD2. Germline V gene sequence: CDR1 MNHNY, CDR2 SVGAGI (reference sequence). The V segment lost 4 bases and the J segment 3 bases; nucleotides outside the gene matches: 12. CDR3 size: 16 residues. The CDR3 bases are TGTGCCAGCAGTTCCCCCGATGGGCGGGGGAGCTACGAGCAGTACTTC. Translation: CASSSPDGRGSYEQYF.

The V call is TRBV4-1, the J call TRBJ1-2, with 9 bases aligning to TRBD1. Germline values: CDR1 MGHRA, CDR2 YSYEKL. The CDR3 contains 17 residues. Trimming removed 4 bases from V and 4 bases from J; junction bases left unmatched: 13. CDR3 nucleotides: TGCGCCAGCAGCCCTACCCAGAGGACAGGGGTCCTCTATGGCTACACCTTC. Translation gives CASSPTQRTGVLYGYTF.

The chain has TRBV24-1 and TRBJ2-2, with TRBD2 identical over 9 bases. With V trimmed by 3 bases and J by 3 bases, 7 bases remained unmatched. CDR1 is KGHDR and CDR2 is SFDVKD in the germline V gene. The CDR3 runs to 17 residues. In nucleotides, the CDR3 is TGTGCCACCAGTGATGGGGTAGCGGGAGCCGACACCGGGGAGCTGTTTTTT. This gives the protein CATSDGVAGADTGELFF.

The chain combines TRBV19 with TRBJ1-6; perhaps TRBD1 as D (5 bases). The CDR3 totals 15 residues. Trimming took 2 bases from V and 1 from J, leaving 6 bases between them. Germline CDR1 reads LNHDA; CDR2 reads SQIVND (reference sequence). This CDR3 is CASSIQGSYNSPLHF. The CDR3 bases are TGTGCCAGTAGTATACAGGGATCCTATAATTCACCCCTCCACTTT.

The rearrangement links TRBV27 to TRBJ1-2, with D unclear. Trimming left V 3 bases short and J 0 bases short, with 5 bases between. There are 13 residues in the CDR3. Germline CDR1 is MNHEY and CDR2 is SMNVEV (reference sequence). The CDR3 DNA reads TGTGCCAGCAGTTTCTACCCTAACTATGGCTACACCTTC. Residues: CASSFYPNYGYTF.

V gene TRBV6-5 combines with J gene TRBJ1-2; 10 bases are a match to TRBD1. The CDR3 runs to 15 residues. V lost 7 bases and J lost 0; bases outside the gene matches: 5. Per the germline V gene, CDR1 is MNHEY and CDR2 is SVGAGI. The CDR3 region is CASIPGQGANYGYTF. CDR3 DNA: TGTGCCAGCATCCCAGGACAGGGGGCTAACTATGGCTACACCTTC.

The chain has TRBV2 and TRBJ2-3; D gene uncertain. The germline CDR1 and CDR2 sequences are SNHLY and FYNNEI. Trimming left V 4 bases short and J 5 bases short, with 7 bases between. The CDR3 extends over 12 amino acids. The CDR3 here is CASSGTGDTQYF. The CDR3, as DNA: TGTGCCAGCAGTGGAACTGGAGATACGCAGTATTTT.

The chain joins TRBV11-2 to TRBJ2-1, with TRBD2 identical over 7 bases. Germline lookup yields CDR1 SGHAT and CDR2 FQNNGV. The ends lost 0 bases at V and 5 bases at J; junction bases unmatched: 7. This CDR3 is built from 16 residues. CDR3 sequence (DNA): TGTGCCAGCAGCTTAGAGGGTAGCGGGCGAAACAATGAGCAGTTCTTC. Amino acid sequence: CASSLEGSGRNNEQFF.

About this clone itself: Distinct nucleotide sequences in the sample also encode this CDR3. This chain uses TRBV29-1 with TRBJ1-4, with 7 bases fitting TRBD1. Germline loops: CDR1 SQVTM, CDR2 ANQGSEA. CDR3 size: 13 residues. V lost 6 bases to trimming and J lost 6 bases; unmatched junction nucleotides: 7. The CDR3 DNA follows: TGCAGCGTATACAGGGGAGGAGATGAAAAACTGTTTTTT. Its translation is CSVYRGGDEKLFF.

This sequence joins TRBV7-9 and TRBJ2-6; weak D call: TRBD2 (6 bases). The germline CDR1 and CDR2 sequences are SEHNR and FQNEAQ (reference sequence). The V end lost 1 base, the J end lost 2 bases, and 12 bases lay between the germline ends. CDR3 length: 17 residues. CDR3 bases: TGTGCCAGCAGCTTAGGGGTTCGGGAGACTGGGGCCAACGTCCTGACTTTC. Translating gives CASSLGVRETGANVLTF.

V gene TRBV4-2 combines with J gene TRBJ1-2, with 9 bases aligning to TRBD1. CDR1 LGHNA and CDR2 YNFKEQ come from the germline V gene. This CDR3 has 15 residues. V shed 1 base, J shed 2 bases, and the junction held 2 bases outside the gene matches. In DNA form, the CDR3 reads TGTGCCAGCAGCCAAGGTACAGGGGGCAACTATGGCTACACCTTC. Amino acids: CASSQGTGGNYGYTF.

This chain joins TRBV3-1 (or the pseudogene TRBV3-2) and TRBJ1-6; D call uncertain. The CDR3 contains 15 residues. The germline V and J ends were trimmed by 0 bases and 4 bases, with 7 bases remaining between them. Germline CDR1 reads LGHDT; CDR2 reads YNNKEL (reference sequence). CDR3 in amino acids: CASSQEQDYNSPLHF. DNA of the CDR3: TGTGCCAGCAGCCAAGAGCAGGATTATAATTCACCCCTCCACTTT.

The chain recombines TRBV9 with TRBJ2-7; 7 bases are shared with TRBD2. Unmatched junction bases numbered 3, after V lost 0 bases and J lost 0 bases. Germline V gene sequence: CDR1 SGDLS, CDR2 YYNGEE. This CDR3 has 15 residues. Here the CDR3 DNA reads TGTGCCAGCAGCGTAGGGCTAGCGGACTCCTACGAGCAGTACTTC. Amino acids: CASSVGLADSYEQYF.

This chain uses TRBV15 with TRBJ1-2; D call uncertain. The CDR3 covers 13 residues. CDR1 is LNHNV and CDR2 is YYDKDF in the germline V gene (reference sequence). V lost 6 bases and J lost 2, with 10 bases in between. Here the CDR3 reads CATSYGRNYGYTF. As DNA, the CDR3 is TGTGCCACCAGTTACGGGAGGAACTATGGCTACACCTTC.

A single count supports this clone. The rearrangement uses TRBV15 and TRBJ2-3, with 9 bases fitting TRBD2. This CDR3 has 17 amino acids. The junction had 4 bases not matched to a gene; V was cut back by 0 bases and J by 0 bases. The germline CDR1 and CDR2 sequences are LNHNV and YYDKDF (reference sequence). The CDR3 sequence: CATSREASGTSTDTQYF. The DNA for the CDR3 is TGTGCCACCAGCAGAGAAGCTAGCGGGACTAGCACAGATACGCAGTATTTT.

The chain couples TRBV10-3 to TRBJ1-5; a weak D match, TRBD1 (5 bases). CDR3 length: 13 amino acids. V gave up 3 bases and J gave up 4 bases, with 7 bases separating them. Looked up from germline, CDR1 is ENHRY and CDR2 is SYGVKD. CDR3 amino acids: CAISEQVNQPQHF. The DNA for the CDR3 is TGTGCCATCAGTGAACAGGTAAATCAGCCCCAGCATTTT.

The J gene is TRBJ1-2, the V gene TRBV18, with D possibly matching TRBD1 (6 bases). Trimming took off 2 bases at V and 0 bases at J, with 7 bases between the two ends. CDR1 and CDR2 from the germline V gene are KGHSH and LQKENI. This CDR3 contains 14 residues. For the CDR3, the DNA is TGTGCCAGCTCACCATGGACAGCTAACTATGGCTACACCTTC. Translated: CASSPWTANYGYTF.

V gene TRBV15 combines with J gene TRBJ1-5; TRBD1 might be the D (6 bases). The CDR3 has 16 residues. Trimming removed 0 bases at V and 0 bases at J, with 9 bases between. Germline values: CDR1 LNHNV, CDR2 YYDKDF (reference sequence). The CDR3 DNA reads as TGTGCCACCAGCAGAGATAAGGGGGTTAGCAATCAGCCCCAGCATTTT. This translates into CATSRDKGVSNQPQHF.